Listed below are T cell receptor beta chains from one sample, sequenced in a study of cytomegalovirus exposure and HLA in healthy donors. Method: immunoSEQ multiplex PCR; TCRdb's copy keeps in-frame clones and lacks some. The table has under 150,000 clones, 70% to 80% seen once. Sequencing was carried out using PBMCs. These receptors were taken from a woman aged 40 to 50 in good health and CMV-seropositive. Each CDR3 is given with its conserved first and last residue. Fields, in order: clone size, J gene, CDR3 length, V gene, D gene, CDR3 protein, CDR3 DNA. D genes are given only for firm matches. The size field is filled for only some rows; it gives once, few, many or a size class.

size: NA
J: TRBJ1-5
length: 12
V: TRBV29-1
D: NA
CDR3: CSVGAGNQPQHF
DNA: TGCAGCGTTGGGGCAGGCAATCAGCCCCAGCATTTT

size: NA
J: TRBJ2-3
length: 16
V: TRBV7-9
D: NA
CDR3: CAGSEGQTPTGDTQYF
DNA: TGTGCCGGTTCCGAAGGACAGACGCCCACGGGCGATACGCAGTATTTT

size: NA
J: TRBJ2-2
length: 15
V: TRBV4-1
D: NA
CDR3: CASSQEAHRSGELFF
DNA: TGCGCCAGCAGCCAAGAAGCTCACAGGTCCGGGGAGCTGTTTTTT

size: NA
J: TRBJ2-3
length: 16
V: TRBV10-1
D: TRBD1
CDR3: CASSDHLGQGGDTQYF
DNA: TGCGCCAGCAGTGACCACCTCGGACAGGGAGGAGATACGCAGTATTTT

size: NA
J: TRBJ2-3
length: 14
V: TRBV2
D: TRBD2
CDR3: CASSTSGSLDTQYF
DNA: TGTGCCAGCAGTACCAGCGGGAGTTTGGATACGCAGTATTTT

size: NA
J: TRBJ1-1
length: 14
V: TRBV18
D: TRBD1
CDR3: CASSRGQGVTEAFF
DNA: TGTGCCAGCTCACGGGGACAGGGCGTCACTGAAGCTTTCTTT

size: few
J: TRBJ1-5
length: 12
V: TRBV27
D: TRBD1
CDR3: CASSFRGQPQHF
DNA: TGTGCCAGCAGTTTCAGGGGGCAGCCCCAGCATTTT

size: few
J: TRBJ2-7
length: 14
V: TRBV6-5
D: NA
CDR3: CASSYPGREYEQYF
DNA: TGTGCCAGCAGTTACCCCGGGAGAGAATACGAGCAGTACTTC

size: few
J: TRBJ2-1
length: 15
V: TRBV5-1
D: TRBD2
CDR3: CASRISGHSYNEQFF
DNA: TGCGCCAGCAGGATTAGCGGGCACTCCTACAATGAGCAGTTCTTC

size: few
J: TRBJ2-1
length: 14
V: TRBV5-1
D: TRBD2
CDR3: CASKPSGSHNEQFF
DNA: TGCGCCAGCAAACCAAGCGGGAGCCACAATGAGCAGTTCTTC

size: NA
J: TRBJ2-3
length: 13
V: TRBV7-8
D: NA
CDR3: CASSTDPGHTQYF
DNA: TGTGCCAGCAGCACAGACCCAGGGCATACGCAGTATTTT

size: NA
J: TRBJ2-7
length: 14
V: TRBV19
D: TRBD2
CDR3: CASSIGLAGVEQYF
DNA: TGTGCCAGTAGTATTGGGCTAGCGGGAGTCGAGCAGTACTTC

size: NA
J: TRBJ1-2
length: 13
V: TRBV19
D: TRBD1
CDR3: CASRTGYQDGYTF
DNA: TGTGCCAGCAGGACAGGGTACCAGGATGGCTACACCTTC

size: NA
J: TRBJ2-5
length: 13
V: TRBV15
D: NA
CDR3: CATSMGALETQYF
DNA: TGTGCCACCAGCATGGGGGCACTAGAGACCCAGTACTTC

size: NA
J: TRBJ2-2
length: 15
V: TRBV7-2
D: NA
CDR3: CASSPGLHNTGELFF
DNA: TGTGCCAGCAGCCCCGGACTACACAACACCGGGGAGCTGTTTTTT

size: NA
J: TRBJ2-5
length: 16
V: TRBV14
D: NA
CDR3: CASSHLGGAAQETQYF
DNA: TGTGCCAGCAGCCATCTGGGTGGGGCGGCCCAAGAGACCCAGTACTTC

size: NA
J: TRBJ2-7
length: 14
V: TRBV27
D: TRBD2
CDR3: CASSLSSGGYGQYF
DNA: TGTGCCAGCAGTTTAAGTAGCGGGGGGTACGGGCAGTACTTC

size: NA
J: TRBJ2-4
length: 16
V: TRBV19
D: NA
CDR3: CASSPRQVGAKNIQYF
DNA: TGTGCCAGTAGTCCACGACAGGTAGGGGCCAAAAACATTCAGTACTTC

size: NA
J: TRBJ2-5
length: 13
V: TRBV27
D: NA
CDR3: CASSLSIGGTQYF
DNA: TGTGCCAGCAGTTTATCGATAGGAGGGACCCAGTACTTC

size: NA
J: TRBJ2-7
length: 15
V: TRBV5-1
D: NA
CDR3: CASSLASGHSYEQYF
DNA: TGCGCCAGCAGCTTGGCGTCAGGCCACTCCTACGAGCAGTACTTC

size: NA
J: TRBJ2-1
length: 17
V: TRBV4-1
D: TRBD2
CDR3: CASSPKGAGWGRNEQFF
DNA: TGCGCCAGCAGCCCCAAGGGAGCGGGATGGGGCAGAAATGAGCAGTTCTTC

size: NA
J: TRBJ2-7
length: 14
V: TRBV18
D: NA
CDR3: CASSPGHGLRSQYF
DNA: TGTGCCAGCTCACCCGGACATGGCCTACGATCGCAGTACTTC

size: few
J: TRBJ2-3
length: 13
V: TRBV7-3
D: NA
CDR3: CASSFGPTDTQYF
DNA: TGTGCCAGCAGCTTTGGCCCCACAGATACGCAGTATTTT

size: NA
J: TRBJ2-7
length: 13
V: TRBV5-1
D: NA
CDR3: CASSSQGVAVYVF
DNA: TGCGCCAGCAGCTCTCAGGGGGTAGCGGTCTATGTCTTC

size: NA
J: TRBJ1-1
length: 11
V: TRBV19
D: TRBD1
CDR3: CASIVQGRAFF
DNA: TGTGCCAGTATCGTACAGGGGAGGGCTTTCTTT

size: NA
J: TRBJ2-7
length: 13
V: TRBV28
D: TRBD2
CDR3: CASSLLAGSEQYF
DNA: TGTGCCAGCAGTTTACTAGCGGGAAGCGAGCAGTACTTC

size: once
J: TRBJ2-3
length: 12
V: TRBV19
D: NA
CDR3: CVSSIRGDTQYF
DNA: TGTGTCAGTAGTATACGAGGGGATACGCAGTATTTT

size: NA
J: TRBJ2-3
length: 17
V: TRBV30
D: TRBD2
CDR3: CAWSVRRTSGIGDTQYF
DNA: TGTGCCTGGAGTGTACGCAGGACTAGCGGGATCGGGGATACGCAGTATTTT

size: few
J: TRBJ2-3
length: 15
V: TRBV9
D: NA
CDR3: CASSARLVRTDTQYF
DNA: TGTGCCAGCAGCGCGAGACTAGTCCGCACAGATACGCAGTATTTT

size: NA
J: TRBJ1-2
length: 13
V: TRBV7-8
D: NA
CDR3: CASAFGFGYGYTF
DNA: TGTGCCAGCGCCTTCGGTTTCGGCTATGGCTACACCTTC

size: NA
J: TRBJ2-1
length: 14
V: TRBV7-9
D: NA
CDR3: CASSLTAPTITQFF
DNA: TGTGCCAGCAGCTTAACTGCTCCGACTATCACCCAATTCTTC

size: NA
J: TRBJ2-3
length: 14
V: TRBV18
D: NA
CDR3: CASALAAGEDTQYF
DNA: TGTGCCAGCGCCCTCGCGGCAGGGGAAGATACGCAGTATTTT

size: NA
J: TRBJ1-6
length: 13
V: TRBV9
D: NA
CDR3: CASSVAGGSPLHF
DNA: TGTGCCAGCAGCGTAGCTGGAGGCTCACCCCTCCACTTT

size: once
J: TRBJ1-5
length: 18
V: TRBV21-1
D: NA
CDR3: CASSKPPTGIIGNQPQHF
DNA: TGTGCCAGCAGCAAACCCCCGACAGGGATTATAGGCAATCAGCCCCAGCATTTT

size: NA
J: TRBJ2-3
length: 15
V: TRBV29-1
D: TRBD1
CDR3: CSVDQRRGNTDTQYF
DNA: TGCAGCGTTGATCAGCGCAGGGGGAACACAGATACGCAGTATTTT

size: NA
J: TRBJ2-7
length: 16
V: TRBV4-1
D: TRBD2
CDR3: CASSQVWTSGNYEQYF
DNA: TGCGCCAGCAGCCAAGTTTGGACTAGCGGCAACTACGAGCAGTACTTC

size: NA
J: TRBJ1-1
length: 13
V: TRBV2
D: NA
CDR3: CASRPGTYTEAFF
DNA: TGTGCCAGCAGACCTGGGACATACACTGAAGCTTTCTTT

size: NA
J: TRBJ2-1
length: 15
V: TRBV2
D: NA
CDR3: CASTEGLLSYNEQFF
DNA: TGTGCCAGCACCGAGGGACTCCTCTCCTACAATGAGCAGTTCTTC

size: NA
J: TRBJ2-1
length: 16
V: TRBV29-1
D: NA
CDR3: CSVELLGGGRYNEQFF
DNA: TGCAGCGTTGAACTGTTAGGGGGAGGGCGTTACAATGAGCAGTTCTTC

size: NA
J: TRBJ1-1
length: 15
V: TRBV11-2
D: TRBD1
CDR3: CASSLPGTAWTEAFF
DNA: TGTGCCAGCAGCCTACCCGGGACAGCGTGGACTGAAGCTTTCTTT

size: NA
J: TRBJ2-7
length: 16
V: TRBV6-1
D: TRBD2
CDR3: CASSESRTSVSYEQYF
DNA: TGTGCCAGCAGTGAATCGCGGACTAGCGTATCCTACGAGCAGTACTTC

size: NA
J: TRBJ2-7
length: 15
V: TRBV10-2
D: TRBD2
CDR3: CASSALAGASYEQYF
DNA: TGCGCCAGCAGTGCGCTCGCGGGAGCTTCCTACGAGCAGTACTTC

size: NA
J: TRBJ1-1
length: 12
V: TRBV6-6
D: NA
CDR3: CASSRTPTEAFF
DNA: TGTGCCAGCAGCCGGACTCCCACTGAAGCTTTCTTT

size: NA
J: TRBJ1-5
length: 15
V: TRBV10-2
D: NA
CDR3: CASSERGFGNQPQHF
DNA: TGCGCCAGCAGTGAGAGGGGATTCGGCAATCAGCCCCAGCATTTT

size: NA
J: TRBJ2-7
length: 15
V: TRBV2
D: TRBD1
CDR3: CASSVDRVTSYEQYF
DNA: TGTGCCAGCAGTGTGGACAGGGTGACCTCCTACGAGCAGTACTTC

size: NA
J: TRBJ1-4
length: 15
V: TRBV30
D: TRBD1
CDR3: CAWGSDRVLREKLFF
DNA: TGTGCCTGGGGCTCGGACAGGGTACTTCGGGAAAAACTGTTTTTT

size: once
J: TRBJ2-1
length: 16
V: TRBV19
D: NA
CDR3: CASSPGLKFSYNEQFF
DNA: TGTGCCAGTAGCCCGGGACTGAAGTTCTCCTACAATGAGCAGTTCTTC